This T cell receptor beta chain was found in a study of blood T cell repertoires in COVID-19. On the study more broadly: Some COVID-19 samples were acute and others convalescent; all came from the United States, Italy and Spain. In each case, the material was cDNA or gDNA derived from T cells, B-cell-depleted T cells, or PBMCs.

The protocol was immunoSEQ multiplex PCR, while the TCRdb copy is restricted to in-frame clones and leaves out a portion. The sample shows some 25,000 clones, roughly four fifths of them seen only once. The clonotype originates from a woman in her 70s with COVID-19, enrolled during active disease. The sequenced material came from peripheral blood.

In DNA, the CDR3 is TGTGCCAGCACCCCGGGACTAGCGGGAGCCTCAGATACGCAGTATTTT. Translating gives CASTPGLAGASDTQYF. J is TRBJ2-3 and V is TRBV2; 14 bases fit TRBD2. Germline V gene sequence: CDR1 SNHLY, CDR2 FYNNEI. V was clipped by 7 bases and J by 4 bases; unmatched bases: 7. The length of the CDR3 is 16 residues.